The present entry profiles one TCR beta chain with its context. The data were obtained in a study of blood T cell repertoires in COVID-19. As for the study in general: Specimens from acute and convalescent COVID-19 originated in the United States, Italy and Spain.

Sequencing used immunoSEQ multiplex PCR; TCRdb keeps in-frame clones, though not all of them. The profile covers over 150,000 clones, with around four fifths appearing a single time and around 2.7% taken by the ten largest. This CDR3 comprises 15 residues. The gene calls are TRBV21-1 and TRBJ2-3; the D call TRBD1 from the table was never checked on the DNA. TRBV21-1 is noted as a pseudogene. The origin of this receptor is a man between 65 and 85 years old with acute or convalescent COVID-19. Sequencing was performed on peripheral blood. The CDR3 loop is CASSGGPTGEDTQYF. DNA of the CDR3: TGTGCCAGCAGCGGAGGTCCCACAGGGGAAGATACGCAGTATTTT.